One sample yielded the 4 T cell receptor beta chains listed below, sequenced in a study of cytomegalovirus exposure and HLA in healthy donors. Measured with immunoSEQ multiplex PCR; TCRdb has only the in-frame clones, and not every one. The sample contains about 63,000 clones, more than 80% of which appear only once. The sequenced material came from PBMCs. These receptors were taken from a woman aged 18-29 years in good health and CMV-seronegative.

The J gene is TRBJ2-3, the V gene TRBV29-1; the match to TRBD1 covers 8 bases. The CDR3 runs to 11 residues. Germline V gene lookup returns CDR1 SQVTM and CDR2 ANQGSEA. V lost 7 bases and J lost 7; bases outside the gene matches: 4. CDR3 amino acids: CSADRVNTQYF. In DNA form, the CDR3 reads TGCAGCGCGGACAGGGTTAATACGCAGTATTTT.

The rearrangement links TRBV7-2 to TRBJ2-5; D call uncertain. CDR3 length equals 14 residues. Germline CDR1 reads SGHTA; CDR2 reads FQGNSA. With 2 bases removed from V and 5 bases from J, the gap between germline ends came to 12 bases. The CDR3 region is CASSLMGRVETQYF. CDR3 nucleotide sequence: TGTGCCAGCAGCTTAATGGGCCGAGTCGAGACCCAGTACTTC. Filled out from reference TRBV7-2 and TRBJ2-5, the complete variable domain reads GAGVSQSPSNKVTEKGKDVELRCDPISGHTALYWYRQSLGQGLEFLIYFQGNSAPDKSGLPSDRFSAERTGGSVSTLTIQRTQQEDSAVYLCASSLMGRVETQYFGPGTRLLVL.

The rearrangement joins TRBV27 to TRBJ1-1; TRBD1 matches 7 bases. Germline V lookup: CDR1 MNHEY, CDR2 SMNVEV (reference sequence). This CDR3 has 15 residues. After removal of 2 bases from V and 3 bases from J, the junction contained 6 bases not matched to a gene. CDR3 loop: CASSLSRRGDTEAFF. For the CDR3, the DNA is TGTGCCAGCAGTTTAAGCCGCAGGGGGGACACTGAAGCTTTCTTT.

V usage is TRBV6-5 and J usage is TRBJ2-7; D unresolved. This CDR3 region has 15 residues. The germline CDR1 and CDR2 sequences are MNHEY and SVGAGI. V was pared by 0 bases and J by 2 bases, with 11 bases between. As DNA, the CDR3 is TGTGCCAGCAGTTACTCGAGGAGTAGTGCCTACGAGCAGTACTTC. Its protein is CASSYSRSSAYEQYF.